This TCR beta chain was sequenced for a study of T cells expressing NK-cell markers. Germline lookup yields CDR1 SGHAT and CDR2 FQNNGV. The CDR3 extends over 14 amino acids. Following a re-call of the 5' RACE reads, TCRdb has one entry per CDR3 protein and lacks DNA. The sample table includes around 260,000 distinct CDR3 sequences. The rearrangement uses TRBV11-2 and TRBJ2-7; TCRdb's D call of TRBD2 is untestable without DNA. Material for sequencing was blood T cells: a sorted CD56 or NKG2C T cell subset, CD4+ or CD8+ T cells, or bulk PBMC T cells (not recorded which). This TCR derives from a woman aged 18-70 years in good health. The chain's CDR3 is CASSVGGGRYEQYF. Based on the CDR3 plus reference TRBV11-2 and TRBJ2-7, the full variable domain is EAGVAQSPRYKIIEKRQSVAFWCNPISGHATLYWYQQILGQGPKLLIQFQNNGVVDDSQLPKDRFSAERLKGVDSTLKIQPAKLEDSAVYLCASSVGGGRYEQYFGPGTRLTVT.